This T cell receptor beta chain was identified during a study of T cell changes during pregnancy in multiple sclerosis. This CDR3 is 13 amino acids long. The germline V gene encodes CDR1 MNHEY and CDR2 SMNVEV (reference sequence). With V trimmed by 7 bases and J by 3 bases, 6 bases remained unmatched. Assay used: immunoSEQ multiplex PCR; TCRdb lists only in-frame clones, some missing. The top ten hold around 0.85% of the sample, which has 45,000 to 75,000 clones, more than 85% seen once. This sequence originates from a female donor with multiple sclerosis, enrolled in a pregnancy study. The V gene is TRBV27, the J gene TRBJ2-7, with 7 bases matching TRBD1. This material consisted of peripheral blood, taken in the first trimester of pregnancy. In DNA form, the CDR3 reads TGTGCCAGCATGAGGGACAGAGGCTACGAGCAGTACTTC. This translates into CASMRDRGYEQYF.